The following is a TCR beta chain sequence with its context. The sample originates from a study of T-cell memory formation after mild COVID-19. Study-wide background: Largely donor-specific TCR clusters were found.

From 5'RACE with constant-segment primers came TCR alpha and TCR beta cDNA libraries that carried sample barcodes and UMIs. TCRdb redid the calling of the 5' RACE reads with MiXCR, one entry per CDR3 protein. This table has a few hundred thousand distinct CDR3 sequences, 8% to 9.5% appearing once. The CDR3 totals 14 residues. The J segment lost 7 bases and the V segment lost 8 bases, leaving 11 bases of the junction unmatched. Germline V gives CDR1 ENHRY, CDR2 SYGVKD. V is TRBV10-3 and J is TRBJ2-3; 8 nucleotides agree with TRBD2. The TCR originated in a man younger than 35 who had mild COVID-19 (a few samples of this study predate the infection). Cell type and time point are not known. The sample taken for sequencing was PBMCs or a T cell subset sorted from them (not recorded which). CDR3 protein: CAISQSGGYYTQYF. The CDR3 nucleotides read TGTGCCATCTCTCAGTCGGGGGGGTACTATACGCAGTATTTT.